This T cell receptor beta chain is from a study of control samples from healthy donors and cancer patients. The protocol was immunoSEQ multiplex PCR, while the TCRdb copy is restricted to in-frame clones and leaves out a portion. In the table there are under 200,000 clones, 91% of which are singletons. The sequence came from a woman younger than 45 in good health. Sample: blood.

CDR3 sequence: CASRSGEGETQYF. The CDR3, as DNA: TGTGCCAGCAGGTCGGGAGAGGGGGAGACCCAGTACTTC. This chain links TRBV4-2 with TRBJ2-5; a weak D match, TRBD2 (6 bases). CDR1 is LGHNA and CDR2 is YNFKEQ in the germline V gene. Trimming stripped 6 bases from V and 5 bases from J, with 13 bases between. The CDR3 consists of 13 residues.